A selection of T cell receptor beta chains follows, all from one sample in a study of cytomegalovirus exposure and HLA in healthy donors. The method was immunoSEQ multiplex PCR; TCRdb's version includes in-frame clones alone and lacks a portion of them. In the table there are 100,000 to 150,000 clones, approximately 61% of which are singletons. The sequencing sample was made of PBMCs. The origin of the receptors is a woman in her 40s in good health and CMV-seronegative. Both conserved end residues are part of each CDR3. A D gene is named only where the DNA matches it firmly. Expanded clones are given a class, and other clones once, few, many or no size at all.

j_call v_call clone_size d_call cdr3_nt cdr3_aa
TRBJ2-7 TRBV5-4 - TRBD1 TGTGCCAGCACCACAGGACAGGGGATCCCCCCCTACGAGCAGTACTTC CASTTGQGIPPYEQYF
TRBJ2-3 TRBV7-9 once - TGTGCCAGCAAACCCGCAGGGAAGCGCAGCACAGATACGCAGTATTTT CASKPAGKRSTDTQYF
TRBJ1-3 TRBV5-1 - - TGCGCCAGCAAACCGGAGACGGGAAACTGGGGAAACACCATATATTTT CASKPETGNWGNTIYF
TRBJ1-4 TRBV2 few - TGTGCCAGCAGCCGCTTGACAGCAACTAATGAAAAACTGTTTTTT CASSRLTATNEKLFF
TRBJ2-7 TRBV4-3 few TRBD2 TGCGCCAGCAGCCCTTCCAGCGGCGGGGGGGCCCTCTACGAGCAGTACTTC CASSPSSGGGALYEQYF
TRBJ1-1 TRBV4-2 - TRBD1 TGTGCCAGCAGCCACCCGACAGGGGGTTTGAACACTGAAGCTTTCTTT CASSHPTGGLNTEAFF
TRBJ2-1 TRBV7-9 - - TGTGCCAGCAGCTTAGCCCAGGGGACGAAGAATGAGCAGTTCTTC CASSLAQGTKNEQFF
TRBJ1-2 TRBV5-1 once - TGCGCCAGCAGCTTGGCGGTATCGGGGACTAATGGCTACACCTTC CASSLAVSGTNGYTF
TRBJ2-2 TRBV4-2 - - TGTGCCAGCAGCATGGAGCTAGCGAACACCGGGGAGCTGTTTTTT CASSMELANTGELFF
TRBJ2-5 TRBV4-1 - - TGCGCCAGCAGCCAAGATTCTGTTTCCAGGGAGACCCAGTACTTC CASSQDSVSRETQYF
TRBJ1-4 TRBV30 - - TGTGCCTGGAGACGAGCAACTAATGAAAAACTGTTTTTT CAWRRATNEKLFF
TRBJ1-1 TRBV30 - - TGTGCCTGGAGTGTACGGACCACCAGGGTTCCCACTGAAGCTTTCTTT CAWSVRTTRVPTEAFF
TRBJ2-7 TRBV6-1 few TRBD1 TGTGCCAGCAGTGAATTTGACAGGGGGCAAGTGTACGAGCAGTACTTC CASSEFDRGQVYEQYF
TRBJ2-2 TRBV7-3 few - TGTGCCAGCAGCTTAAAAAGGACAGACAACACCGGGGAGCTGTTTTTT CASSLKRTDNTGELFF
TRBJ1-1 TRBV5-6 - - TGTGCCAGCATCCTCCAGGGGAACACTGAAGCTTTCTTT CASILQGNTEAFF
TRBJ2-3 TRBV7-6 - - TGTGCCAGCAGCCCCCGAGGACTTTCAGATACGCAGTATTTT CASSPRGLSDTQYF
TRBJ1-5 TRBV5-8 few - TGTGCCAGCAGCTTGGCGGTGATTAGCAATCAGCCCCAGCATTTT CASSLAVISNQPQHF
TRBJ1-2 TRBV27 few - TGTGCCAGCAGTTTTTCCAGCGGCTATGGCTACACCTTC CASSFSSGYGYTF
TRBJ1-2 TRBV7-2 few - TGTGCCAGCAGCTTACTGGGGGCGGATGGCTACACCTTC CASSLLGADGYTF
TRBJ1-5 TRBV7-8 - - TGTGCCTGTGCCGTGGGGAGCGCCTATCAGCCCCAGCATTTT CACAVGSAYQPQHF
TRBJ1-1 TRBV5-1 once TRBD1 TGCGCCAGCAGCTGGAGCGGACAGGGAGGGGTGAACACTGAAGCTTTCTTT CASSWSGQGGVNTEAFF
TRBJ1-3 TRBV6-1 few TRBD1 TGTGCCAGCAGTGGGCGACAGGGAACATCTGGAAACACCATATATTTT CASSGRQGTSGNTIYF
TRBJ2-5 TRBV14 - - TGTGCCAGCAGCCGGAACAGGGGAGGAGGCGAGACCCAGTACTTC CASSRNRGGGETQYF
TRBJ1-4 TRBV30 - - TGTGCCTGGAGTATCAGGGAAAAACTGTTTTTT CAWSIREKLFF
TRBJ2-1 TRBV7-3 - - TGTGCCAGCAGCTTGGGTCTAGCCTCCTACAATGAGCAGTTCTTC CASSLGLASYNEQFF
TRBJ1-5 TRBV7-2 - - TGTGCCAGCAGCCTGACAGGAGACAATCAGCCCCAGCATTTT CASSLTGDNQPQHF
TRBJ1-2 TRBV18 - - TGTGCCAGCTCACCACCTGGGCAGGGATCGGATGGCTACACCTTC CASSPPGQGSDGYTF
TRBJ2-7 TRBV11-2 - - TGTGCCAGCAGCTCCCTGGAGCGGACCTACGAGCAGTACTTC CASSSLERTYEQYF
TRBJ2-7 TRBV19 - TRBD1 TGTGCCAGTAGCTCTGGGACAGGCGCCTACGAGCAGTACTTC CASSSGTGAYEQYF
TRBJ2-5 TRBV6-5 - TRBD2 TGTGCCAGCAAAGCGGGGGGCCAGCAAGAGACCCAGTACTTC CASKAGGQQETQYF
TRBJ2-7 TRBV11-2 - TRBD2 TGTGCCAGCAGTTCCTGGACTAGCTTCGAGCAGTACTTC CASSSWTSFEQYF
TRBJ1-6 TRBV21-1 once - TGTGCCAGCAGCGCCCACCTGACAGGCCCCGGCTCACCCCTCCACTTT CASSAHLTGPGSPLHF
TRBJ2-5 TRBV11-2 - - TGTGCCAGCAGCTTTATAAGGGGACAAGAGACCCAGTACTTC CASSFIRGQETQYF
TRBJ1-5 TRBV4-1 few TRBD1 TGCGCCAGCAGCCATCCCCGGCCGGGACAGACAAATCAGCCCCAGCATTTT CASSHPRPGQTNQPQHF
TRBJ1-4 TRBV12-5 - TRBD1 TGTGCTAGTGGGCCACTCGGACAGGGAGGCTTTTGTTGTGAAAAACTGTTTTTT CASGPLGQGGFCCEKLFF
TRBJ1-6 TRBV30 - - TGTGCCTGGAGTGTACCGGGAGGGATTAGGGGTAATTCACCCCTCCACTTT CAWSVPGGIRGNSPLHF
TRBJ1-1 TRBV5-5 - TRBD1 TGTGCCAGCAGCTGGGGACAGATGAACACTGAAGCTTTCTTT CASSWGQMNTEAFF
TRBJ2-2 TRBV9 once - TGTGCCAGCAGCGTAGATTTGGGGCTCGCCGGGGAGCTGTTTTTT CASSVDLGLAGELFF
TRBJ2-5 TRBV9 - TRBD2 TGTGCCAGCAGTCACGGGTTAGCGGGGGGGCGGGAGACCCAGTACTTC CASSHGLAGGRETQYF
TRBJ2-5 TRBV4-3 - - TGCGCCAGCAGCCAAGATGGGCGTCCCCGGGGGCAAGAGACCCAGTACTTC CASSQDGRPRGQETQYF
TRBJ1-1 TRBV27 - - TGTGCCAGCAGTTTATCGACGGGAGGAGCTGAAGCTTTCTTT CASSLSTGGAEAFF
TRBJ1-1 TRBV4-1 - - TGCGCCAGCAGCCAAGGGATGGTGGGCCGGGGGACTGAAGCTTTCTTT CASSQGMVGRGTEAFF
TRBJ2-2 TRBV29-1 - TRBD1 TGCAGCGTTGAGGCCAGGGGGCTGGCCGGGGAGCTGTTTTTT CSVEARGLAGELFF
TRBJ2-1 TRBV7-6 - TRBD2 TGTGCCAGCAGTCTTAGCGGGGGGGGAGCCTACAATGAGCAGTTCTTC CASSLSGGGAYNEQFF
TRBJ1-4 TRBV18 - - TGTGCCAGCTCACCACCCGGACAGCCTAATGAAAAACTGTTTTTT CASSPPGQPNEKLFF
TRBJ1-1 TRBV6-6 - - TGTGCCAGCAGCTCAACCCAGGTAGCTTTCTTT CASSSTQVAFF
TRBJ1-1 TRBV4-1 - - TGCGCCAGCAGCCAAGTGACGGGAACTGAAGCTTTCTTT CASSQVTGTEAFF
TRBJ2-7 TRBV7-6 - TRBD1 TGTGCCAGCAGCTTCAACAGGGGATACGAGCAGTACTTC CASSFNRGYEQYF
TRBJ1-2 TRBV29-1 - - TGCAGCGCCGATAACTATGGCTATGGCTACACCTTC CSADNYGYGYTF
TRBJ2-3 TRBV4-3 - TRBD2 TGCGCCAGCAGCCCCGGGGGGGCGGGAGATACGCAGTATTTT CASSPGGAGDTQYF
TRBJ2-5 TRBV27 - TRBD1 TGTGCCAGCAGTTCCCCGACAGGGGGGGGAGAGACCCAGTACTTC CASSSPTGGGETQYF
TRBJ1-1 TRBV6-1 few - TGTGCCAGCAGTGAGTCCAACATGAACACTGAAGCTTTCTTT CASSESNMNTEAFF
TRBJ1-3 TRBV7-2 once TRBD1 TGTGCCAGCAGCCTAGCCGGGGACAGGGTGGGAGGAAACACCATATATTTT CASSLAGDRVGGNTIYF
TRBJ1-3 TRBV29-1 once - TGCAGCGTCGCGACAAGGGGCTCTGGAAACACCATATATTTT CSVATRGSGNTIYF
TRBJ2-1 TRBV11-2 - TRBD2 TGTGCCAGCAGCTTACGGGGGGGCCTTTTGAGGCAGTTCTTC CASSLRGGLLRQFF
TRBJ1-1 TRBV30 - TRBD1 TGTGCCTGGACGACAGGGGGCGGGTTCATCACTGAAGCTTTCTTT CAWTTGGGFITEAFF
TRBJ2-1 TRBV30 - TRBD1 TGTGCCGGGACGGGACAGAATTCTTACAATGAGCAGTTCTTC CAGTGQNSYNEQFF
TRBJ2-7 TRBV6-1 - - TGTGCCAGCAGTCAGGAGGCCACCTACGAGCAGTACTTC CASSQEATYEQYF
TRBJ1-2 TRBV7-2 once - TGTGCCAGCAGCCCCTCAGGTCGAGGCAGGGGCATCTATGGCTACACCTTC CASSPSGRGRGIYGYTF
TRBJ2-2 TRBV7-3 - TRBD1 TGTGCCAGCAGCTTAACGAGGGACAGGAACACCGGGGAGCTGTTTTTT CASSLTRDRNTGELFF